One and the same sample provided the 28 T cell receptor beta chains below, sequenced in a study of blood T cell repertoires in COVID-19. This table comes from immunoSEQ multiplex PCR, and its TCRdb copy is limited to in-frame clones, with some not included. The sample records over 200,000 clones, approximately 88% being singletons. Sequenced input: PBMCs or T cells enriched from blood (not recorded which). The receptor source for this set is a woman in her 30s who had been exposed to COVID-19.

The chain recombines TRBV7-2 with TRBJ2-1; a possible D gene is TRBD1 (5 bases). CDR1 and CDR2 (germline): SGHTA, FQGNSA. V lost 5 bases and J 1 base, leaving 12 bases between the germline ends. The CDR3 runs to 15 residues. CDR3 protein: CASSHRSGSYNEQFF. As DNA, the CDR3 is TGTGCCAGCAGCCATCGCTCAGGGTCCTACAATGAGCAGTTCTTC.

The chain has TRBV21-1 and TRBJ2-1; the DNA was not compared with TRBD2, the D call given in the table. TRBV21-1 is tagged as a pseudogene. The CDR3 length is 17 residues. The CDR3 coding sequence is TGTGCCAGCAGCAAAGCGCTGAGCGAGAGCTCCTACAATGAGCAGTTCTTC. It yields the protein CASSKALSESSYNEQFF.

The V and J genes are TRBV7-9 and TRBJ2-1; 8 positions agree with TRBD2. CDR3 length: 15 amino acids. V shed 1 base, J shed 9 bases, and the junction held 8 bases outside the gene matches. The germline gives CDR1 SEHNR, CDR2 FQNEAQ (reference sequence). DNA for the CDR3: TGTGCCAGCAGCTTAGTACTGGGACTAGTCTTTGAGCAGTTCTTC. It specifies CASSLVLGLVFEQFF.

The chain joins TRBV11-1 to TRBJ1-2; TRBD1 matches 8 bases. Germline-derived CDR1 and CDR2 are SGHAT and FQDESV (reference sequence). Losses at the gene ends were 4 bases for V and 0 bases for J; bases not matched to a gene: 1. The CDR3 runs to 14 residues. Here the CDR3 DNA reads TGTGCCAGCAGCTCGACAGGGGCTAACTATGGCTACACCTTC. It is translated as CASSSTGANYGYTF.

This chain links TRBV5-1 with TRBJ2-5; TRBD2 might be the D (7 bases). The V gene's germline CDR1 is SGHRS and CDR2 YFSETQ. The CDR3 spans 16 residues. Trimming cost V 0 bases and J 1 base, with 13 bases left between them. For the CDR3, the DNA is TGCGCCAGCAGCTTGGCGGGGGGCGCAGGCCAAGAGACCCAGTACTTC. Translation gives CASSLAGGAGQETQYF.

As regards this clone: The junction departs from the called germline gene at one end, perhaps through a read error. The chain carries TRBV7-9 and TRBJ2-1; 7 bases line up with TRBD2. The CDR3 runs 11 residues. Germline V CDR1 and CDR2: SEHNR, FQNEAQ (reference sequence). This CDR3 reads CASSLGGGTLF. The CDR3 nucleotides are TGTGCCAGCAGCCTTGGGGGGGGAACACTCTTC.

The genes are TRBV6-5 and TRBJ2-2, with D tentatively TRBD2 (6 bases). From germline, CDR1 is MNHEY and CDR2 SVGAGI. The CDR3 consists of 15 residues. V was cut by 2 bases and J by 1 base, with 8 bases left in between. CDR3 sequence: CASSYLGLNTGELFF. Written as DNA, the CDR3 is TGTGCCAGCAGTTACCTGGGACTGAACACCGGGGAGCTGTTTTTT.

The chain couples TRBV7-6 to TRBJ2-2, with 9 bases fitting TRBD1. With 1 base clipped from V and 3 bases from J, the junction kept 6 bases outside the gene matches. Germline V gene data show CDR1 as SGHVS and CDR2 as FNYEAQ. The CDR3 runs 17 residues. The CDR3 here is CASSLGPTGGDTGELFF. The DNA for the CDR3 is TGTGCCAGCAGCTTAGGGCCGACAGGGGGAGACACCGGGGAGCTGTTTTTT.

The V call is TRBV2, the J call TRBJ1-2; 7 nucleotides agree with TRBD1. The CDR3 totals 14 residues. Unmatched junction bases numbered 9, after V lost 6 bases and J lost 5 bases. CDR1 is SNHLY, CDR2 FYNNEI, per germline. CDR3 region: CASSADRALYGYTF. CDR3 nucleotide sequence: TGTGCCAGCAGCGCTGACAGGGCCTTATATGGCTACACCTTC.

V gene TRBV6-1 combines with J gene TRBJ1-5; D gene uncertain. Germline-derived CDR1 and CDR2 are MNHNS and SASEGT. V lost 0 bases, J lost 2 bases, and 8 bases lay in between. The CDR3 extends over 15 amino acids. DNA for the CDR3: TGTGCCAGCAGTGAAGCCGCACCAGGCAATCAGCCCCAGCATTTT. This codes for CASSEAAPGNQPQHF.

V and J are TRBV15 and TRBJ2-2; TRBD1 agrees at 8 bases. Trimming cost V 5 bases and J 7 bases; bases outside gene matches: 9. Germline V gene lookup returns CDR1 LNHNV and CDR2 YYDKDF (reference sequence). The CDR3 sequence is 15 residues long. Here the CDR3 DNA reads TGTGCCACCAGCTCCGGCAGGGGGCGAAGCGGGGAGCTGTTTTTT. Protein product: CATSSGRGRSGELFF.

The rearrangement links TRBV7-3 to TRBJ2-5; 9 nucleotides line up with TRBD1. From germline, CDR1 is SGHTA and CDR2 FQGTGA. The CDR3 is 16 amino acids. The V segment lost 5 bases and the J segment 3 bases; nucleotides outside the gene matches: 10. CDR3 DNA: TGTGCCAGCAGCCCGAACCCGGGACAGGGAAAAGAGACCCAGTACTTC. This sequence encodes CASSPNPGQGKETQYF.

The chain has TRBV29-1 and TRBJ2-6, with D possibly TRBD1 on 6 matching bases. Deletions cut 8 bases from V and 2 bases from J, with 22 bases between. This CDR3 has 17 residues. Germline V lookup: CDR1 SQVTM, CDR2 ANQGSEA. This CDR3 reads CSSVTGTRVTGANVLTF. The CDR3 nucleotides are TGCAGCTCCGTAACCGGGACAAGGGTAACTGGGGCCAACGTCCTGACTTTC.

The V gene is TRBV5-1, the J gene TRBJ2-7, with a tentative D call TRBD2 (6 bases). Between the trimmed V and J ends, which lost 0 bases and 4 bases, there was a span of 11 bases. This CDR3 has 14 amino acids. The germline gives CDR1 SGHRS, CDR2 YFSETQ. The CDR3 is CASSLEGTPYEQYF. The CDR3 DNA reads TGCGCCAGCAGCTTGGAGGGGACTCCTTACGAGCAGTACTTC.

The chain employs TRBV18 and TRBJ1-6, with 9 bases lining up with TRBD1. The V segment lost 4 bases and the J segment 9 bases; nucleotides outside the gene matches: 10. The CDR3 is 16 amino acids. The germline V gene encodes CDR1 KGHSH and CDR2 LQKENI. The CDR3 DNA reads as TGTGCCAGCTCACGGGGAGACAGGGGGACTTCTTCACCCCTCCACTTT. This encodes CASSRGDRGTSSPLHF.

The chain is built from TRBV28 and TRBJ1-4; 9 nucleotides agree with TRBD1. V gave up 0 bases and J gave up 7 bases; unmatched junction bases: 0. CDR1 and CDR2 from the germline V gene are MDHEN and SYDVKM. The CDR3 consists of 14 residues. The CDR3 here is CASSLWTGGEKLFF. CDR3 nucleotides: TGTGCCAGCAGTTTATGGACAGGGGGTGAAAAACTGTTTTTT.

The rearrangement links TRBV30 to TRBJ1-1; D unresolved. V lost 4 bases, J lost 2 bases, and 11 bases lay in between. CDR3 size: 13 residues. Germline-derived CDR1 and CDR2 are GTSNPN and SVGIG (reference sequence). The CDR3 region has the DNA TGTGCCTGGAATAAGCCGCCTAACACTGAAGCTTTCTTT. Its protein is CAWNKPPNTEAFF. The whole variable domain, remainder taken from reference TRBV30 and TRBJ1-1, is SQTIHQWPATLVQPVGSPLSLECTVEGTSNPNLYWYRQAAGRGLQLLFYSVGIGQISSEVPQNLSASRPQDRQFILSSKKLLLSDSGFYLCAWNKPPNTEAFFGQGTRLTVV.

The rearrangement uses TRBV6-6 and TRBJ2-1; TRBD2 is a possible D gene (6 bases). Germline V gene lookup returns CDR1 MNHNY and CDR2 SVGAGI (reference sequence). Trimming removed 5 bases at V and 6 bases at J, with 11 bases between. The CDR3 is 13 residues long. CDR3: CASSIGTVNEQFF. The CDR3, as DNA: TGTGCCAGCAGTATCGGGACTGTCAATGAGCAGTTCTTC.

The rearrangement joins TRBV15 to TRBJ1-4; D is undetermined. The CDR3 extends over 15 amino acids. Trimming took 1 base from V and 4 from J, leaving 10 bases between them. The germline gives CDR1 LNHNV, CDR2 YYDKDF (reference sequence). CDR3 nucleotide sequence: TGTGCCACCAGCAGAGTTGGGAGCCTTAATGAAAAACTGTTTTTT. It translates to CATSRVGSLNEKLFF.

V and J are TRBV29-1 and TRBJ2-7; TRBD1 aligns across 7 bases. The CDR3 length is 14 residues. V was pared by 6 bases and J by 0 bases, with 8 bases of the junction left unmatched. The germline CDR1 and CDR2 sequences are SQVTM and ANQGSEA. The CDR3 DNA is TGCAGCGTCCCGGGACAGACAAGCTCCTACGAGCAGTACTTC. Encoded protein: CSVPGQTSSYEQYF.

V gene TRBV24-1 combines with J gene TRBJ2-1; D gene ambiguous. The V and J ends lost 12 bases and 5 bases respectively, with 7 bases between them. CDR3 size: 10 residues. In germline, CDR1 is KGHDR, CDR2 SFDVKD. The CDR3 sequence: CAFTHNEQFF. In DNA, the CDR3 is TGTGCCTTCACACACAATGAGCAGTTCTTC.

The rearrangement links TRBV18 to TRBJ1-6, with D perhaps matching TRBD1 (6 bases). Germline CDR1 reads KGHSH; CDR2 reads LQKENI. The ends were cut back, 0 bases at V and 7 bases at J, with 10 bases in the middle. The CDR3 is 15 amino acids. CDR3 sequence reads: CASSPPGAGNSPLHF. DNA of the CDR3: TGTGCCAGCTCACCACCGGGGGCAGGAAATTCACCCCTCCACTTT. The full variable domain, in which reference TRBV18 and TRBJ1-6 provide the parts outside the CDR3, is NAGVMQNPRHLVRRRGQEARLRCSPMKGHSHVYWYRQLPEEGLKFMVYLQKENIIDESGMPKERFSAEFPKEGPSILRIQQVVRGDSAAYFCASSPPGAGNSPLHFGNGTRLTVT.

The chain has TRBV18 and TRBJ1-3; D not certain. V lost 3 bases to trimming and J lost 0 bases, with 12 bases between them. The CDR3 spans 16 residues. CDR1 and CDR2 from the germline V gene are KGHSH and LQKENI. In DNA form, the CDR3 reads TGTGCCAGCTCACCGGGCAGTACCAGCTCTGGAAACACCATATATTTT. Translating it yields CASSPGSTSSGNTIYF.

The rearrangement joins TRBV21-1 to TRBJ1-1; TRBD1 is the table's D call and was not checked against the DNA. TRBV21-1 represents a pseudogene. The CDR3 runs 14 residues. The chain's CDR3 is CASILGQGHTEAFF. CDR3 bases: TGTGCCAGCATCCTGGGACAGGGACACACTGAAGCTTTCTTT.

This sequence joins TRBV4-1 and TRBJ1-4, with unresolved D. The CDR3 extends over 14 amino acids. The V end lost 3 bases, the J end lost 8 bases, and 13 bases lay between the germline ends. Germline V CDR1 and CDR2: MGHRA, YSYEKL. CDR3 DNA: TGCGCCAGCAGCCAGTCCGGGGTGGGGGAAAAACTGTTTTTT. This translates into CASSQSGVGEKLFF.

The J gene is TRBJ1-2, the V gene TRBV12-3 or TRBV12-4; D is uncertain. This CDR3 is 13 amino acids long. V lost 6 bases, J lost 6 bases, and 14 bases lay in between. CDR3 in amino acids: CASSTLFHDGYTF. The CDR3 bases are TGTGCCAGCAGCACCCTATTCCACGATGGCTACACCTTC.

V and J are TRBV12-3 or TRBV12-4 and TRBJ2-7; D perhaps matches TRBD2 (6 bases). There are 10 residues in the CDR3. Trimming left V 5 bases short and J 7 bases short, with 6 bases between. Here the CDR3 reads CASSSGEQYF. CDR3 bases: TGTGCCAGCAGTAGCGGGGAGCAGTACTTC.

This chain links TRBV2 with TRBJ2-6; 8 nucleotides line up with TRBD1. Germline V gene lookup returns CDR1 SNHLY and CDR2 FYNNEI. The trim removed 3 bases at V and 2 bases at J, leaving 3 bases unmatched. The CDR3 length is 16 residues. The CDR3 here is CASSDPTGAGANVLTF. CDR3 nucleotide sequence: TGTGCCAGCAGTGACCCGACAGGGGCTGGGGCCAACGTCCTGACTTTC. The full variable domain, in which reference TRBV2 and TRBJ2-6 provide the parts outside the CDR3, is EPEVTQTPSHQVTQMGQEVILRCVPISNHLYFYWYRQILGQKVEFLVSFYNNEISEKSEIFDDQFSVERPDGSNFTLKIRSTKLEDSAMYFCASSDPTGAGANVLTFGAGSRLTVL.